This T cell receptor beta chain was sequenced for a study of T-cell memory formation after mild COVID-19. The length of the CDR3 is 13 residues. Per germline, CDR1 LNHDA and CDR2 SQIVND (reference sequence). With 8 bases removed from V and 0 bases from J, the gap between germline ends came to 8 bases. TCRdb independently ran MiXCR on the 5' RACE reads; one entry per CDR3 protein. The sample yields about 390,000 distinct CDR3 sequences, about 15% seen once. Points from the study as a whole: Most CD4+ clones that shrank were in CM and EM, while CD8+ ones turned up in EMRA. The study found balanced CD4/CD8 in clones contracting day 15 to 85 and a CD4+ lean in later expanders. Proof of SARS-CoV-2 specificity was absent for the second-wave clones that crested on day 37. Pre-infection memory showed some responding clones, and this suggested that cross-reactive memory joined.

Comment on this clonotype: What it recognizes is unknown.

The TCR was taken from a man younger than 35 who had mild COVID-19 (a few samples of this study predate the infection). Cell type and time point are not known. The chain uses TRBV19 and TRBJ2-1; no definite D call. The sample was PBMCs or a T cell subset sorted from them (not recorded which). The CDR3 DNA reads TGTGCCAGTGGGCCGAGCTCCTACAATGAGCAGTTCTTC. Its protein product is CASGPSSYNEQFF.